The 15 T cell receptor beta chains in this list originate from one sample, sequenced in a study of blood T cell repertoires in COVID-19. Profiled with immunoSEQ multiplex PCR; TCRdb holds only in-frame clones, not every one. The data show about 45,000 clones, 80% to 90% seen once. Source material: peripheral blood. The receptors derive from a human donor in a cohort sampled during active COVID-19.

In regard to this clone: The junction departs from the called germline gene at one end, perhaps through a read error. The V gene is TRBV6-2 or TRBV6-3, the J gene TRBJ2-7, with D perhaps matching TRBD2 (7 bases). This CDR3 has 11 amino acids. The germline V gene has CDR1 MNHEY and CDR2 SVGEGT. The CDR3 protein is CASSYGGAARF. For the CDR3, the DNA is TGTGCCAGCAGTTACGGGGGGGCCGCTCGATTC.

The chain links TRBV6-5 to TRBJ1-2, with 7 positions matching TRBD1. This CDR3 spans 14 amino acids. Trimming at V came to 6 bases and at J to 7 bases, leaving 11 bases not matched to a gene. Per germline, CDR1 MNHEY and CDR2 SVGAGI. This CDR3 reads CASSEDRTGGGYTF. CDR3 sequence (DNA): TGTGCCAGCAGCGAGGACCGGACAGGAGGTGGCTACACCTTC.

The chain uses TRBV5-8 and TRBJ1-2; D is ambiguous. The CDR3 sequence is 13 residues long. V was pared by 0 bases and J by 4 bases, with 7 bases between. Germline V gene sequence: CDR1 SGHTS, CDR2 YDEGEE. The CDR3: CASSLAGSYGYTF. The DNA of the CDR3 is TGTGCCAGCAGCTTGGCCGGGTCCTATGGCTACACCTTC.

There are a few counts of this clone. CDR3 residues: CASSPNRPGLPTTSEQFF. CDR3 DNA sequence: TGTGCCAGCAGCCCCAATCGCCCGGGACTACCAACCACCAGTGAGCAGTTCTTC. The chain uses TRBV7-3 and TRBJ2-1; 7 bases line up with TRBD2. V lost 5 bases to trimming and J lost 9 bases; unmatched junction nucleotides: 22. This CDR3 region has 18 residues. The germline CDR1 and CDR2 sequences are SGHTA and FQGTGA. The entire variable domain, with the rest obtained from reference TRBV7-3 and TRBJ2-1, is as follows: GAGVSQTPSNKVTEKGKYVELRCDPISGHTALYWYRQSLGQGPEFLIYFQGTGAADDSGLPNDRFFAVRPEGSVSTLKIQRTERGDSAVYLCASSPNRPGLPTTSEQFFGPGTRLTVL.

The V call is TRBV4-3, the J call TRBJ1-3; 9 bases match TRBD1. The CDR3 consists of 16 residues. V lost 3 bases and J lost 0; bases outside the gene matches: 3. The germline V gene encodes CDR1 LGHNA and CDR2 YSLEER. CDR3 residues: CASSQGTGSSGNTIYF. The CDR3 region has the DNA TGCGCCAGCAGCCAGGGGACAGGGAGCTCTGGAAACACCATATATTTT.

J is TRBJ2-3 and V is TRBV11-1; weak D call: TRBD2 (6 bases). Germline V gene lookup returns CDR1 SGHAT and CDR2 FQDESV (reference sequence). CDR3 length equals 14 residues. The ends were cut back, 5 bases at V and 2 bases at J, with 11 bases in the middle. CDR3 sequence reads: CASSPRTITDTQYF. CDR3 DNA: TGTGCCAGCAGCCCTCGGACTATCACAGATACGCAGTATTTT.

The chain carries TRBV4-2 and TRBJ2-5, with 12 bases that match TRBD2. Unmatched junction bases numbered 5, after V lost 4 bases and J lost 5 bases. This CDR3 is built from 15 residues. The germline V gene has CDR1 LGHNA and CDR2 YNFKEQ. The CDR3 here is CASSPSSGGVETQYF. The CDR3 DNA sequence: TGTGCCAGCAGCCCTTCTAGCGGGGGGGTGGAGACCCAGTACTTC.

Only a few counts were recorded for this clone. This rearrangement joins TRBV5-4 to TRBJ1-1; D call uncertain. CDR1 is SGHNT and CDR2 is YYREEE in the germline V gene (reference sequence). The CDR3 covers 14 residues. Trimming cost V 0 bases and J 5 bases, with 11 bases left between them. CDR3 sequence reads: CASSLGARETEAFF. CDR3 DNA: TGTGCCAGCAGCTTGGGAGCTAGGGAGACTGAAGCTTTCTTT.

The chain employs TRBV11-3 and TRBJ2-1; TRBD2 matches 8 bases. The CDR3 contains 17 residues. V gave up 4 bases and J gave up 0 bases; unmatched junction bases: 8. CDR1 is SGHNT and CDR2 is YENEEA in the germline V gene. The CDR3 DNA reads as TGTGCCAGCAGCTCACAAGCGGGAGAGAGCTCCTACAATGAGCAGTTCTTC. Encoded protein: CASSSQAGESSYNEQFF.

This clone has a single count. The chain joins TRBV6-1 to TRBJ2-7, with D perhaps matching TRBD1 (6 bases). The CDR3 covers 14 residues. Germline V lookup: CDR1 MNHNS, CDR2 SASEGT. The germline V and J ends were trimmed by 3 bases and 2 bases, with 11 bases remaining between them. The CDR3 DNA follows: TGTGCCAGCAGTGACCTCGAGGGGGCCTACGAGCAGTACGTC. Amino acid sequence: CASSDLEGAYEQYV.

V and J are TRBV7-9 and TRBJ1-5, with D possibly being TRBD1 (5 bases). CDR1 is SEHNR and CDR2 is FQNEAQ in the germline V gene (reference sequence). The V end was cut by 3 bases, the J end by 7 bases, with 13 bases between. CDR3 length: 14 residues. The CDR3 region is CASSLAGVGQPQHF. CDR3 sequence (DNA): TGTGCCAGCAGCTTGGCGGGGGTCGGGCAGCCCCAGCATTTT.

The rearrangement uses TRBV7-8 and TRBJ2-5; 12 positions match TRBD2. In germline, CDR1 is SGHVS, CDR2 FQNEAQ. CDR3 length equals 17 residues. V lost 5 bases, J lost 0 bases, and 7 bases stayed unmatched. CDR3 DNA sequence: TGTGCCAGCAGCGGACGGACTAGCGGGGCGTACCAAGAGACCCAGTACTTC. This codes for CASSGRTSGAYQETQYF.

The J gene is TRBJ1-1, the V gene TRBV2; no firm D call. The germline V gene has CDR1 SNHLY and CDR2 FYNNEI. The CDR3 length is 14 residues. Between the trimmed V and J ends, which lost 0 bases and 4 bases, there was a span of 9 bases. The DNA of the CDR3 is TGTGCCAGCAGTGAAGCGAATGGAGCCACTGAAGCTTTCTTT. It specifies CASSEANGATEAFF.

A single count supports this clone. This chain connects TRBV7-2 to TRBJ2-1, with 11 bases aligning to TRBD2. Germline CDR1 is SGHTA and CDR2 is FQGNSA. Germline trimming cut 6 bases from V and 8 bases from J; bases unmatched to any gene: 9. The CDR3 extends over 15 amino acids. The CDR3 coding sequence is TGTGCCAGCAGAGGATTAGCGGGGGGGCCGTATGAGCAGTTCTTC. Encoded protein: CASRGLAGGPYEQFF. Combining the CDR3 with reference TRBV7-2 and TRBJ2-1 gives the whole variable domain GAGVSQSPSNKVTEKGKDVELRCDPISGHTALYWYRQSLGQGLEFLIYFQGNSAPDKSGLPSDRFSAERTGGSVSTLTIQRTQQEDSAVYLCASRGLAGGPYEQFFGPGTRLTVL.

V gene TRBV10-2 combines with J gene TRBJ1-1, with D perhaps TRBD1 (6 bases). V lost 2 bases to trimming and J lost 1 base, with 8 bases between them. This CDR3 is built from 14 residues. Germline V gene sequence: CDR1 WSHSY, CDR2 SAAADI. The CDR3 protein is CASSEHRENTEAFF. CDR3 in DNA: TGCGCCAGCAGTGAGCACAGGGAGAACACTGAAGCTTTCTTT.